Listed here are 24 T cell receptor beta chains from one sample, sequenced in a study of cytomegalovirus exposure and HLA in healthy donors. Sequencing used immunoSEQ multiplex PCR; TCRdb keeps in-frame clones, though not all of them. The sample shows about 170,000 clones, 87% of them seen only once. The sample comprised PBMCs. These receptors were collected from a woman aged 25 to 39 in good health and CMV-seronegative.

CDR3 nucleotide sequence: TGTGCCAGTAGTACCAGGGGGCCAGCGGATGGCTACACCTTC. It yields the protein CASSTRGPADGYTF. This sequence joins TRBV19 and TRBJ1-2; 8 bases are shared with TRBD1. The CDR3 has 14 amino acids. CDR1 and CDR2 (germline): LNHDA, SQIVND (reference sequence). V dropped 4 bases and J dropped 6; count of bases not matched to a gene: 7.

The chain combines TRBV20-1 with TRBJ1-5; D is undetermined. Trimming took 4 bases from V and 4 from J, leaving 5 bases between them. CDR3 length: 11 residues. The V gene's germline CDR1 is DFQATT and CDR2 SNEGSKA (reference sequence). The CDR3 bases are TGCAGTGCTACCCCTAATCAGCCCCAGCATTTT. As protein: CSATPNQPQHF.

This CDR3 is CASSYLAGGPGGELFF. The CDR3 DNA sequence: TGCGCCAGCAGCTACCTAGCGGGGGGGCCCGGAGGGGAGCTGTTTTTT. The chain employs TRBV4-1 and TRBJ2-2, with 12 bases lining up with TRBD2. The V segment lost 5 bases and the J segment 8 bases; nucleotides outside the gene matches: 9. The CDR3 loop spans 16 amino acids. The germline CDR1 and CDR2 sequences are MGHRA and YSYEKL.

The rearrangement links TRBV7-9 to TRBJ2-7; a possible D gene is TRBD2 (6 bases). V was pared by 5 bases and J by 2 bases, with 13 bases between. CDR1 and CDR2 (germline): SEHNR, FQNEAQ (reference sequence). The CDR3 consists of 14 residues. In nucleotides, the CDR3 is TGTGCCAGCAGCCGACCGGGACTTACCTACGAGCAGTACTTC. It specifies CASSRPGLTYEQYF.

The CDR3 here is CASSVATEENYGYTF. CDR3 nucleotides: TGTGCCAGCAGCGTAGCGACAGAGGAAAACTATGGCTACACCTTC. The chain is built from TRBV9 and TRBJ1-2; possibly TRBD1 for D (5 bases). Germline V gene sequence: CDR1 SGDLS, CDR2 YYNGEE. The V end lost 0 bases, the J end lost 2 bases, and 11 bases lay between the germline ends. This CDR3 contains 15 residues.

This sequence joins TRBV5-1 and TRBJ1-2; no firm D call. Trimming took 4 bases from V and 1 from J, leaving 17 bases between them. Germline values: CDR1 SGHRS, CDR2 YFSETQ. CDR3 length: 16 residues. CDR3 DNA sequence: TGCGCCAGCAGCCCCGGACTAGAACCCCATAACTATGGCTACACCTTC. Residues: CASSPGLEPHNYGYTF.

The chain recombines TRBV5-1 with TRBJ1-5; 8 bases match TRBD1. The junction had 3 bases not matched to a gene; V was cut back by 3 bases and J by 7 bases. The CDR3 loop spans 13 amino acids. Looked up from germline, CDR1 is SGHRS and CDR2 is YFSETQ. This chain's CDR3 is CASSSDRGQPQHF. The CDR3 bases are TGCGCCAGCAGCTCAGACAGGGGCCAGCCCCAGCATTTT.

The V gene is TRBV12-5, the J gene TRBJ2-7, with D unclear. With 2 bases removed from V and 2 bases from J, the gap between germline ends came to 19 bases. This CDR3 comprises 17 residues. The germline CDR1 and CDR2 sequences are LGHNT and FRNRAP. The CDR3, as DNA: TGTGCTAGTGGTTTGAGCCCCCCACAGTCATCGACCTACGAGCAGTACTTC. This encodes CASGLSPPQSSTYEQYF. The whole variable domain, remainder taken from reference TRBV12-5 and TRBJ2-7, is DARVTQTPRHKVTEMGQEVTMRCQPILGHNTVFWYRQTMMQGLELLAYFRNRAPLDDSGMPKDRFSAEMPDATLATLKIQPSEPRDSAVYFCASGLSPPQSSTYEQYFGPGTRLTVT.

The V and J genes are TRBV6-6 and TRBJ2-2, with D unclear. The CDR3 sequence is 16 residues long. Trimming stripped 2 bases from V and 6 bases from J, with 16 bases between. CDR1 is MNHNY and CDR2 is SVGAGI in the germline V gene (reference sequence). CDR3 sequence (DNA): TGTGCCAGCAGTTACACCACCCCCACGCCGGCCGGGGAGCTGTTTTTT. It specifies CASSYTTPTPAGELFF.

The chain has TRBV9 and TRBJ2-2; the match to TRBD2 covers 9 bases. The CDR3 runs to 16 residues. Germline CDR1 and CDR2: SGDLS and YYNGEE. V dropped 2 bases and J dropped 5; count of bases not matched to a gene: 7. The CDR3 DNA follows: TGTGCCAGCAGCGTTATGGGCGGGGGGGCGACCGGGGAGCTGTTTTTT. This sequence encodes CASSVMGGGATGELFF. Full variable domain (outside the CDR3, taken from reference TRBV9 and TRBJ2-2): DSGVTQTPKHLITATGQRVTLRCSPRSGDLSVYWYQQSLDQGLQFLIQYYNGEERAKGNILERFSAQQFPDLHSELNLSSLELGDSALYFCASSVMGGGATGELFFGEGSRLTVL.

The table lists this clone with a few counts. The chain carries TRBV7-6 and TRBJ2-7, with a weak D call TRBD2 (6 bases). This CDR3 contains 15 residues. Trimming removed 5 bases at V and 4 bases at J, with 18 bases between. Germline-derived CDR1 and CDR2 are SGHVS and FNYEAQ. The CDR3 nucleotides are TGTGCCAGCAGCCCACCCGGGGGATCAGGATACGAGCAGTACTTC. Protein: CASSPPGGSGYEQYF.

The CDR3 nucleotides read TGTGCCAGCAGCCCGCAGGGAATGGTTCCTGAAGCTTTCTTT. Protein product: CASSPQGMVPEAFF. The chain has TRBV9 and TRBJ1-1; D possibly corresponds to TRBD1 (5 bases). Germline CDR1 SGDLS, CDR2 YYNGEE. The CDR3 runs 14 residues. The V end lost 4 bases, the J end lost 6 bases, and 16 bases lay between the germline ends. Full variable domain (missing parts from reference TRBV9 and TRBJ1-1): DSGVTQTPKHLITATGQRVTLRCSPRSGDLSVYWYQQSLDQGLQFLIQYYNGEERAKGNILERFSAQQFPDLHSELNLSSLELGDSALYFCASSPQGMVPEAFFGQGTRLTVV.

This chain uses TRBV9 with TRBJ2-5; 9 nucleotides agree with TRBD2. The CDR3 totals 15 residues. Germline V gives CDR1 SGDLS, CDR2 YYNGEE. J lost 4 bases, V lost 4 bases, and 8 bases had no gene match. The CDR3 loop reads CASSLGLSGGETQYF. In DNA, the CDR3 is TGTGCCAGCAGCCTCGGCCTTAGCGGGGGAGAGACCCAGTACTTC. Filled out from reference TRBV9 and TRBJ2-5, the complete variable domain reads DSGVTQTPKHLITATGQRVTLRCSPRSGDLSVYWYQQSLDQGLQFLIQYYNGEERAKGNILERFSAQQFPDLHSELNLSSLELGDSALYFCASSLGLSGGETQYFGPGTRLLVL.

The CDR3, as DNA: TGTGCTAGTGGTTTGGCCGCCGGGTCCCTTACCAATGAGCAGTTCTTC. Translating gives CASGLAAGSLTNEQFF. This chain uses TRBV12-5 with TRBJ2-1; D is ambiguous. CDR3 length: 16 residues. The V end was cut by 1 base, the J end by 6 bases, with 16 bases between. Germline V lookup: CDR1 LGHNT, CDR2 FRNRAP.

This clone was observed a handful of times. The chain's CDR3 is CASSFLAGSNSPLHF. DNA of the CDR3: TGTGCCAGCAGCTTTCTGGCAGGGTCGAATTCACCCCTCCACTTT. V gene TRBV7-9 combines with J gene TRBJ1-6, with D perhaps matching TRBD1 (5 bases). The V and J ends lost 3 bases and 7 bases respectively, with 13 bases between them. Looked up from germline, CDR1 is SEHNR and CDR2 is FQNEAQ (reference sequence). The CDR3 loop spans 15 amino acids. Combining the CDR3 with reference TRBV7-9 and TRBJ1-6 gives the whole variable domain DTGVSQNPRHKITKRGQNVTFRCDPISEHNRLYWYRQTLGQGPEFLTYFQNEAQLEKSRLLSDRFSAERPKGSFSTLEIQRTEQGDSAMYLCASSFLAGSNSPLHFGNGTRLTVT.

V is TRBV25-1 and J is TRBJ2-7; tentatively, D is TRBD2 (6 bases). Germline V lookup: CDR1 MGHDK, CDR2 SYGVNS. The CDR3 covers 15 residues. V lost 4 bases to trimming and J lost 1 base, with 14 bases between them. CDR3 bases: TGTGCCAGCAGTGGTAGGAGGGGAGAGTCCTACGAGCAGTACTTC. Amino acids: CASSGRRGESYEQYF.

This chain uses TRBV6-5 with TRBJ1-2; 7 nucleotides line up with TRBD1. The CDR3 length is 13 residues. CDR1 MNHEY and CDR2 SVGAGI come from the germline V gene. The V segment lost 5 bases and the J segment 7 bases; nucleotides outside the gene matches: 7. DNA of the CDR3: TGTGCCAGCAGTCGAGGGGGCCTTGGTGGCTACACCTTC. This codes for CASSRGGLGGYTF.

The CDR3, as DNA: TGCGCCAGCAGCTCACAAAAAACAGGGGGCTACGAGCAGTACTTC. This codes for CASSSQKTGGYEQYF. This rearrangement joins TRBV4-3 to TRBJ2-7; 8 nucleotides align to TRBD1. Germline V gene lookup returns CDR1 LGHNA and CDR2 YSLEER. The CDR3 has 15 residues. Trimming removed 5 bases from V and 3 bases from J; junction bases left unmatched: 9.

This clone was detected once. The rearrangement joins TRBV5-1 to TRBJ1-1; D gene uncertain. The CDR3 contains 13 residues. The germline V gene has CDR1 SGHRS and CDR2 YFSETQ. Trimming shortened V by 3 bases and J by 0 bases, and 6 bases separated the two germline ends. The DNA of the CDR3 is TGCGCCAGCAGCTGGGCACTGAACACTGAAGCTTTCTTT. Its protein is CASSWALNTEAFF.

This rearrangement joins TRBV4-2 to TRBJ1-2, with a weak D call TRBD1 (6 bases). Between the trimmed V and J ends, which lost 1 base and 4 bases, there was a span of 28 bases. The length of the CDR3 is 20 residues. Germline CDR1 is LGHNA and CDR2 is YNFKEQ. CDR3 protein: CASSQVGGHGQGRASYGYTF. The CDR3 nucleotides read TGTGCCAGCAGCCAAGTGGGGGGCCATGGTCAGGGGAGGGCTAGCTATGGCTACACCTTC.

V is TRBV6-1 and J is TRBJ2-2; D gene ambiguous. V was shortened by 7 bases and J by 5 bases, with 8 bases between the two germline ends. Germline CDR1 is MNHNS and CDR2 is SASEGT. This CDR3 comprises 12 residues. This CDR3 reads CASTFGTGELFF. The CDR3 region has the DNA TGTGCCAGCACTTTCGGGACCGGGGAGCTGTTTTTT.

The CDR3 sequence is CASSQMGQGGNSPLHF. CDR3 nucleotide sequence: TGTGCCAGCAGCCAAATGGGACAGGGAGGCAATTCACCCCTCCACTTT. The V gene is TRBV4-2, the J gene TRBJ1-6, with TRBD1 identical over 9 bases. The CDR3 totals 16 residues. The trim removed 2 bases at V and 7 bases at J, leaving 6 bases unmatched. The germline CDR1 and CDR2 sequences are LGHNA and YNFKEQ.

V and J are TRBV18 and TRBJ1-4, with D maybe TRBD1 (5 bases). Deletions cut 6 bases from V and 3 bases from J, with 14 bases between. This CDR3 spans 15 amino acids. Germline CDR1 and CDR2: KGHSH and LQKENI. CDR3 region: CASSPIETANEKLFF. The CDR3 nucleotides are TGTGCCAGCTCGCCAATAGAGACAGCTAATGAAAAACTGTTTTTT.

This rearrangement joins TRBV9 to TRBJ2-2; 8 bases match TRBD1. Per the germline V gene, CDR1 is SGDLS and CDR2 is YYNGEE. The CDR3 is 16 residues long. Trimming took 1 base from V and 5 from J; bases not matched to a gene: 7. The CDR3 loop reads CASSVPLQGATGELFF. CDR3 coding DNA: TGTGCCAGCAGCGTACCCCTCCAGGGGGCAACCGGGGAGCTGTTTTTT.